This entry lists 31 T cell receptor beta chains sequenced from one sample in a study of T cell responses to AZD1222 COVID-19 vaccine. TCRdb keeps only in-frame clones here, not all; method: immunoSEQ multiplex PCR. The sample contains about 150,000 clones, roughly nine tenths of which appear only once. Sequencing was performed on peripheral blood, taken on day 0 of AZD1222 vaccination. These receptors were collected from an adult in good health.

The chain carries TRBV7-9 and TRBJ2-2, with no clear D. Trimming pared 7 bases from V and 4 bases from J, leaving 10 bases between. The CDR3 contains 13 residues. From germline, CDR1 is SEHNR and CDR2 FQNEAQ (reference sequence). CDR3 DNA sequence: TGTGCCAGCACCCTTACAGCCACCGGGGAGCTGTTTTTT. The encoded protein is CASTLTATGELFF.

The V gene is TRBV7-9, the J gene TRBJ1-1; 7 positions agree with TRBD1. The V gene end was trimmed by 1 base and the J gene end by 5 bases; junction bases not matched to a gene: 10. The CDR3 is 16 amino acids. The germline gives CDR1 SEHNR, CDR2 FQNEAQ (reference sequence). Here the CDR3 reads CASSLGVGQVGTEAFF. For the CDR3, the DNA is TGTGCCAGCAGCTTAGGAGTAGGACAGGTTGGGACTGAAGCTTTCTTT.

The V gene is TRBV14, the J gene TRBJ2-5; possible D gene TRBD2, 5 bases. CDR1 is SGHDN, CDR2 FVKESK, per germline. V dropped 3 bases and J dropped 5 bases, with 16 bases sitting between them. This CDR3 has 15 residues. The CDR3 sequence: CASSHGLPGTETQYF. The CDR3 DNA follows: TGTGCCAGCAGCCATGGACTGCCCGGTACGGAGACCCAGTACTTC.

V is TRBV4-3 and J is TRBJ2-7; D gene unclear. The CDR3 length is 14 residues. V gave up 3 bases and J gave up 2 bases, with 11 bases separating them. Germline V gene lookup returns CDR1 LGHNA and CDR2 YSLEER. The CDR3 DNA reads TGCGCCAGCAGCCAGAACTATGGTGCCTACGAGCAGTACTTC. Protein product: CASSQNYGAYEQYF.

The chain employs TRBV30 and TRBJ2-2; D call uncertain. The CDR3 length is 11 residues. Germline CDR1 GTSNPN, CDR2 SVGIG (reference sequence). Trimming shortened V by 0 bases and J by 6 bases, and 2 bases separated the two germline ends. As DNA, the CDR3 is TGTGCCTGGAGTGTCGCCGGGGAGCTGTTTTTT. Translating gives CAWSVAGELFF. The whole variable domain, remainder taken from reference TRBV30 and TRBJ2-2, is SQTIHQWPATLVQPVGSPLSLECTVEGTSNPNLYWYRQAAGRGLQLLFYSVGIGQISSEVPQNLSASRPQDRQFILSSKKLLLSDSGFYLCAWSVAGELFFGEGSRLTVL.

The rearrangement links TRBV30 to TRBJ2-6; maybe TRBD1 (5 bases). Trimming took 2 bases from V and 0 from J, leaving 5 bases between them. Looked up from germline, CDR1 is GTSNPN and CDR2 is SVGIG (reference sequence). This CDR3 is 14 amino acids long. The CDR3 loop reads CAWSRGSGANVLTF. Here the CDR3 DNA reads TGTGCCTGGAGTAGGGGCTCTGGGGCCAACGTCCTGACTTTC.

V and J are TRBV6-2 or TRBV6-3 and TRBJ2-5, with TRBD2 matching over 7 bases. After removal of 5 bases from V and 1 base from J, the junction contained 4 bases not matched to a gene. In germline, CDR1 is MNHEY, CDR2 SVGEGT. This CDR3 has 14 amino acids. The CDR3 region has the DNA TGTGCCAGCAGTACGGGACTAACCCAAGAGACCCAGTACTTC. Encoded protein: CASSTGLTQETQYF.

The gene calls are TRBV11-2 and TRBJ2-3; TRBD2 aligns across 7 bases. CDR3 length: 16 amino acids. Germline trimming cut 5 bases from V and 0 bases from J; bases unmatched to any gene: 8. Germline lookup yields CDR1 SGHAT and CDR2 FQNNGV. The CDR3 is CASSPRRGISTDTQYF. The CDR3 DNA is TGTGCCAGCAGCCCCCGGCGGGGGATCAGCACAGATACGCAGTATTTT.

The CDR3 nucleotides are TGCGCCAGCGGGGATAGCGGGGGCCAGAGCTCCTACAATGAGCAGTTCTTC. Its translation: CASGDSGGQSSYNEQFF. The rearrangement links TRBV5-1 to TRBJ2-1; TRBD2 agrees at 9 bases. Trimming at V came to 7 bases and at J to 0 bases, leaving 11 bases not matched to a gene. The CDR3 has 17 amino acids. Per the germline V gene, CDR1 is SGHRS and CDR2 is YFSETQ.

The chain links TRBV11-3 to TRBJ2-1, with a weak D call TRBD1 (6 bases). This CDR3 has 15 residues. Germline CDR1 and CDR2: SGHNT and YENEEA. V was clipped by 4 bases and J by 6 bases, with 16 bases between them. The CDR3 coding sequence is TGTGCCAGCAGCTCGGAGGTGGACAGATTCAATGAGCAGTTCTTC. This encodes CASSSEVDRFNEQFF.

DNA of the CDR3: TGTGCCAGCAGCTTGGCGGTCGTGACAGTAAATCAGCCCCAGCATTTT. It codes for CASSLAVVTVNQPQHF. This rearrangement joins TRBV5-5 to TRBJ1-5; perhaps TRBD1 as D (5 bases). CDR1 is SGHKS, CDR2 YYEKEE, per germline (reference sequence). Trimming removed 0 bases at V and 4 bases at J, with 14 bases between. This CDR3 contains 16 residues. Filled out from reference TRBV5-5 and TRBJ1-5, the complete variable domain reads DAGVTQSPTHLIKTRGQQVTLRCSPISGHKSVSWYQQVLGQGPQFIFQYYEKEERGRGNFPDRFSARQFPNYSSELNVNALLLGDSALYLCASSLAVVTVNQPQHFGDGTRLSIL.

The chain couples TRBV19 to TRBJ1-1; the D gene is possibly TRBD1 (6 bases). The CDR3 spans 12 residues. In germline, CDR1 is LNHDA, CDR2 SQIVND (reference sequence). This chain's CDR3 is CASEGGAVEAFF. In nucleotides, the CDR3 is TGTGCGTCGGAGGGGGGGGCTGTTGAAGCTTTCTTT. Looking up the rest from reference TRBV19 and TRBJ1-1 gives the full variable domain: DGGITQSPKYLFRKEGQNVTLSCEQNLNHDAMYWYRQDPGQGLRLIYYSQIVNDFQKGDIAEGYSVSREKKESFPLTVTSAQKNPTAFYLCASEGGAVEAFFGQGTRLTVV.

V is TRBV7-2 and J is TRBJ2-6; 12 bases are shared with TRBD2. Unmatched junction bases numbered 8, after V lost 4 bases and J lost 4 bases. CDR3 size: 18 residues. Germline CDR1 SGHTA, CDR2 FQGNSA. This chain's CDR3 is CASSSRTSGKRGANVLTF. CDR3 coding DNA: TGTGCCAGCAGCTCCAGGACTAGCGGGAAACGCGGGGCCAACGTCCTGACTTTC.

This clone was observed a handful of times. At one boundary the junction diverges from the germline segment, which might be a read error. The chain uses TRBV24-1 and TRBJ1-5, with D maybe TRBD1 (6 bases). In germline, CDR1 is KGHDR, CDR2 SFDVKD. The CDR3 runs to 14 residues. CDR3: CATSDLYSGAGLNF. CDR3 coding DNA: TGTGCCACCAGTGATTTATACTCAGGGGCCGGGTTAAATTTT.

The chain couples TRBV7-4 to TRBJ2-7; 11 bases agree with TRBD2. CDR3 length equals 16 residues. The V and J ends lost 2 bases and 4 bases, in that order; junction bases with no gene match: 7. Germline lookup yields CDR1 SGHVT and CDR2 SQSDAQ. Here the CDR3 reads CASSLRPWTSGYEQYF. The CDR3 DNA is TGTGCCAGCAGCTTAAGGCCATGGACTAGCGGGTACGAGCAGTACTTC. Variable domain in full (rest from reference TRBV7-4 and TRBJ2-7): GAGVSQSPRYKVAKRGRDVALRCDSISGHVTLYWYRQTLGQGSEVLTYSQSDAQRDKSGRPSGRFSAERPERSVSTLKIQRTEQGDSAVYLCASSLRPWTSGYEQYFGPGTRLTVT.

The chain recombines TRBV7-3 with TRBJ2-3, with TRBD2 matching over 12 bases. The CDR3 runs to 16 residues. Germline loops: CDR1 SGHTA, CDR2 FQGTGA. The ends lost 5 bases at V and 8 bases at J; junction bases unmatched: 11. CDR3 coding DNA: TGTGCCAGCAGCCCGACTAGCGGGAGCCCCGTGGGTACGCAGTATTTT. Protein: CASSPTSGSPVGTQYF.

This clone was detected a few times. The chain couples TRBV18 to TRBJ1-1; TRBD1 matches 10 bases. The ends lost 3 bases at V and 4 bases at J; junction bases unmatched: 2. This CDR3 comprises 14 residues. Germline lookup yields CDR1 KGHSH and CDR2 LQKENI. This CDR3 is CASSPRTGGTEAFF. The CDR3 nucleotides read TGTGCCAGCTCACCTCGGACAGGGGGCACTGAAGCTTTCTTT.

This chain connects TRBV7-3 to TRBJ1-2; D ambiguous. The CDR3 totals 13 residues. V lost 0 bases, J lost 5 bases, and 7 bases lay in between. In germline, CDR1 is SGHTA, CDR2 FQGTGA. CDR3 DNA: TGTGCCAGCAGCTTAACGCGGGAGTATGGCTACACCTTC. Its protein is CASSLTREYGYTF.

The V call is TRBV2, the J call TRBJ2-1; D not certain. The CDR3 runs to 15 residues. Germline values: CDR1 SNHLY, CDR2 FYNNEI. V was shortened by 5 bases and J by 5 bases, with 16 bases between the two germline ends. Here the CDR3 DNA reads TGTGCCAGCAGTACCCGCTCCCTAAGCAACAATGAGCAGTTCTTC. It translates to CASSTRSLSNNEQFF.

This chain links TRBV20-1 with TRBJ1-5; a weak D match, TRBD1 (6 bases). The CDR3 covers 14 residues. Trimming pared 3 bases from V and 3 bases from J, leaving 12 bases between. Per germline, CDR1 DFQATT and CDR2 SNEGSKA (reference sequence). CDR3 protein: CSASPGAFNQPQHF. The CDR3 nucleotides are TGCAGTGCTAGTCCAGGGGCCTTCAATCAGCCCCAGCATTTT.

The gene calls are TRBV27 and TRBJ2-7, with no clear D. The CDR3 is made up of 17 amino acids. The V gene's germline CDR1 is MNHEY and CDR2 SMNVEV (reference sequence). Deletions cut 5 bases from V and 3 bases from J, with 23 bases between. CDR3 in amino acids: CASSPRAPEPTHYEQYF. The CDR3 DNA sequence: TGTGCCAGCAGTCCCCGGGCCCCAGAACCCACACACTACGAGCAGTACTTC.

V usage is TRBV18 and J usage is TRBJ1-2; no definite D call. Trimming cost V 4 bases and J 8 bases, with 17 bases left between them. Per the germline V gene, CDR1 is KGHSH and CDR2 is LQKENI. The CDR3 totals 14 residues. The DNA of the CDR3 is TGTGCCAGCTCACAGGACGCGGCCTATCCCGGCTACACCTTC. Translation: CASSQDAAYPGYTF.

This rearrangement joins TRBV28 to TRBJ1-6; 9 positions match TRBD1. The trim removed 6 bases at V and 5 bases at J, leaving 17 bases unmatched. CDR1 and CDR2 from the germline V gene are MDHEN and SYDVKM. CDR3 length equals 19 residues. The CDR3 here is CASSLGTGSPHTNNSPLHF. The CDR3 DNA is TGTGCCAGCAGCCTAGGGACAGGGTCTCCTCATACCAATAATTCACCCCTCCACTTT.

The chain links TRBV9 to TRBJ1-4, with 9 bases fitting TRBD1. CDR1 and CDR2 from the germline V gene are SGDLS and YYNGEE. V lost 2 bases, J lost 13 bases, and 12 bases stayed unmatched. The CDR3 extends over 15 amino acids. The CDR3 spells CASSVSGQGDGGLFF. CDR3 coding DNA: TGTGCCAGCAGCGTCTCGGGACAGGGAGATGGCGGACTGTTTTTT.

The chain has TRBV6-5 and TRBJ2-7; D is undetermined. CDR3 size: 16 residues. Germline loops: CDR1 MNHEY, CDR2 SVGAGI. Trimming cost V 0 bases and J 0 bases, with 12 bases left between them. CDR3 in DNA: TGTGCCAGCAGTTACTCGTTTCACTCAAACTCCTACGAGCAGTACTTC. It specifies CASSYSFHSNSYEQYF.

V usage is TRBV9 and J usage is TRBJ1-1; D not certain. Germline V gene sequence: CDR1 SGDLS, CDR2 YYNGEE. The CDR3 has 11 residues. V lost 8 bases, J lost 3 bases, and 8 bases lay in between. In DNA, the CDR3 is TGTGCCAGTGGGAGCGACACTGAAGCTTTCTTT. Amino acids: CASGSDTEAFF.

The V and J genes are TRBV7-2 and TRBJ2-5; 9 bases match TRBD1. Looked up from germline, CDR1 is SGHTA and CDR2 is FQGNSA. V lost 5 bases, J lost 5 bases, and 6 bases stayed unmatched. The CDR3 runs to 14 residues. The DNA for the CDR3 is TGTGCCAGCAGCCCCCGGACAGGGGTGGAGACCCAGTACTTC. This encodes CASSPRTGVETQYF.

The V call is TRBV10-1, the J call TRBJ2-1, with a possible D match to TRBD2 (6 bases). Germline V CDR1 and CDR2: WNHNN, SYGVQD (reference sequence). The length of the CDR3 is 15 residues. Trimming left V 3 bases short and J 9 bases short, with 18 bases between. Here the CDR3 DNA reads TGCGCCAGCAGTGAAAGAACGGGGGTTCGTGGTGAGCAGTTCTTC. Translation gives CASSERTGVRGEQFF.

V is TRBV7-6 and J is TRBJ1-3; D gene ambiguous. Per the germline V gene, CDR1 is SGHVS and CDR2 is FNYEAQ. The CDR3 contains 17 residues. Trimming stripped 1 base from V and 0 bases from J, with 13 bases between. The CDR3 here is CASSLGVVGTSGNTIYF. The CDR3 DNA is TGTGCCAGCAGCTTAGGTGTAGTGGGAACCTCTGGAAACACCATATATTTT.

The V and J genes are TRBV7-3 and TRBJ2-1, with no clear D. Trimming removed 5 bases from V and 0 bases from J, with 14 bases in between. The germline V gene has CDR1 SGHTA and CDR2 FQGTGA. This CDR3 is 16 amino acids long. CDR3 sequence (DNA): TGTGCCAGCAGCGCCAATGGGGTTAGCTCCTACAATGAGCAGTTCTTC. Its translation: CASSANGVSSYNEQFF.

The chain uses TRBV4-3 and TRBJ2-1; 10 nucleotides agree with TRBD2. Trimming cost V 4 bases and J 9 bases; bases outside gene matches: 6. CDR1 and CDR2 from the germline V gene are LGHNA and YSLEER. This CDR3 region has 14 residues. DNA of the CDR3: TGCGCCAGCAGCCGACTAGCGGGCAGGGGTGAGCAGTTCTTC. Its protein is CASSRLAGRGEQFF.